The T cell receptor beta chain described here comes from a study of blood T cell repertoires in COVID-19. Turning to the study itself: The United States, Italy and Spain supplied acute and convalescent COVID-19 samples.

Germline-derived CDR1 and CDR2 are GTSNPN and SVGIG (reference sequence). This CDR3 is 15 amino acids long. V was shortened by 2 bases and J by 3 bases, with 16 bases between the two germline ends. Authors' processing steps: The assay estimated nucleated cells by amplifying reference gene primers. Data came from immunoSEQ multiplex PCR; TCRdb stores just in-frame clones and leaves some out. V and J calls plus clone size are reproduced from that table; the DNA served to infer D and trimming. The table records over 100,000 clones, 80% to 95% of them present only once. This clonotype was sampled from a young man with acute or convalescent COVID-19. This chain joins TRBV30 and TRBJ1-2, with D possibly being TRBD1 (5 bases). The material sequenced was peripheral blood. The DNA for the CDR3 is TGTGCCTGGAGTACCAAGGGGATAAGGTACTATGGCTACACCTTC. It yields the protein CAWSTKGIRYYGYTF.